This entry concerns a single T cell receptor beta chain. What it recognizes is unknown. In the naive CD8 group, cells lacked CD45RO and were positively selected for CCR7, so terminally differentiated effector memory CD45RA+ cells were left out. The J segment lost 7 bases and the V segment lost 3 bases, leaving 8 bases of the junction unmatched. The CDR3 consists of 15 residues. Looked up from germline, CDR1 is SGHRS and CDR2 is YFSETQ. The sample comes from a study of shared clonotypes between healthy human individuals. As for the study in general: There were three CD4 naive, three CD4 memory, two CD8 naive and one CD8 memory plates per donor. Study-wide results and caveats: Clonotypes shared by all four donors outscored non-shared clonotypes in generation probability. Researchers found naive subsets generally carried larger estimated richness than memory subsets.

As originally analysed: Quality scores were absent from the junction-only immunoSEQ sequences, so filtering differed. Method: immunoSEQ multiplex PCR; TCRdb's copy keeps in-frame clones and lacks some. V and J calls plus clone size are reproduced from that table; the DNA served to infer D and trimming. The table lists approximately 810,000 clones, 92% of them singletons. The chain joins TRBV5-1 to TRBJ2-7, with 12 bases matching TRBD2. The TCR sequence derives from a man between 25 and 39 years old in good health. Sequencing input: naive CD8+ T cells sorted from blood. CDR3 protein: CASSSRTSGTGEQYF. The CDR3 nucleotides read TGCGCCAGCAGCTCAAGGACTAGCGGGACTGGTGAGCAGTACTTC.